Listed below are T cell receptor beta chains from one sample, sequenced in a study of response to subunit inactivated influenza vaccine. TCRdb processed the RT-PCR reads anew with MiXCR; each CDR3 protein has one entry. The repertoire has some 850,000 distinct CDR3 sequences, 15% to 20% of them found once; the top ten carry roughly 10%. This sample comprised PBMCs from blood, obtained more than 4 days after vaccination. These receptors all stem from a man aged 50 to 60 who received an inactivated influenza vaccine. Both conserved end residues are part of each CDR3. Fields, in order: clone size, J gene, D gene, CDR3 length, V gene, CDR3 DNA, CDR3 protein. D genes are given only for firm matches. Rows give clone size only sometimes, using once, few, many, or a class for an expanded clone.

abundance: few
j_gene: TRBJ2-3
d_gene: TRBD2
len: 17
v_gene: TRBV7-2
CDR3nt: TGTGCCAGCAGCTTAGGGGCTAGCGGACCTAGCACAGATACGCAGTATTTT
CDR3aa: CASSLGASGPSTDTQYF

abundance: few
j_gene: TRBJ2-5
d_gene: .
len: 13
v_gene: TRBV29-1
CDR3nt: TGCAGCGTTGATACAATGGGCCAAGAGACCCAGTACTTC
CDR3aa: CSVDTMGQETQYF

abundance: few
j_gene: TRBJ1-4
d_gene: TRBD1
len: 15
v_gene: TRBV5-1
CDR3nt: TGCGCCAGCAGCATGGGGACAGGGACTAATGAAAAACTGTTTTTT
CDR3aa: CASSMGTGTNEKLFF

abundance: .
j_gene: TRBJ2-4
d_gene: .
len: 14
v_gene: TRBV12-3/TRBV12-4
CDR3nt: TGTGCCAGCAGCCCTTCAGGGAATTGGGACATTCAGTACTTC
CDR3aa: CASSPSGNWDIQYF

abundance: few
j_gene: TRBJ1-1
d_gene: .
len: 15
v_gene: TRBV6-1
CDR3nt: TGTGCCAGCAGCCATTCGGGACACCAGAACACTGAAGCTTTCTTT
CDR3aa: CASSHSGHQNTEAFF

abundance: .
j_gene: TRBJ2-2
d_gene: TRBD1
len: 15
v_gene: TRBV7-9
CDR3nt: TGTGCCAGCAGCGGGGACAGGGAGAACACCGGGGAGCTGTTTTTT
CDR3aa: CASSGDRENTGELFF

abundance: .
j_gene: TRBJ2-2
d_gene: .
len: 15
v_gene: TRBV7-9
CDR3nt: TGTGCCAGCAGCTTAGACTACCGAAACACCGGGGAGCTGTTTTTT
CDR3aa: CASSLDYRNTGELFF

abundance: few
j_gene: TRBJ1-1
d_gene: .
len: 18
v_gene: TRBV11-2
CDR3nt: TGTGCCAGCAGAATAACTTCGTCAAGGTGGGGAATGAACACTGAAGCTTTCTTT
CDR3aa: CASRITSSRWGMNTEAFF

abundance: .
j_gene: TRBJ2-3
d_gene: TRBD2
len: 17
v_gene: TRBV9
CDR3nt: TGTGCCAGCAGCGTAGGATGGACTAGCGGGACCACAGATACGCAGTATTTT
CDR3aa: CASSVGWTSGTTDTQYF

abundance: .
j_gene: TRBJ2-5
d_gene: .
len: 15
v_gene: TRBV15
CDR3nt: TGTGCCACCAGCAGACTGACGACTAGTGGGGAGACCCAGTACTTC
CDR3aa: CATSRLTTSGETQYF

abundance: .
j_gene: TRBJ2-2
d_gene: .
len: 13
v_gene: TRBV6-1
CDR3nt: TGTGCCAGCAGTGAAGCCTTAAACGGGGAGCTGTTTTTT
CDR3aa: CASSEALNGELFF

abundance: .
j_gene: TRBJ2-3
d_gene: TRBD2
len: 13
v_gene: TRBV12-3/TRBV12-4
CDR3nt: TGTGCCAGCAGCTACGGGACTAGGGATACGCAGTATTTT
CDR3aa: CASSYGTRDTQYF

abundance: .
j_gene: TRBJ2-5
d_gene: .
len: 15
v_gene: TRBV28
CDR3nt: TGTGCCAGCAGTCCGATGACAGGGCGGGGGGAGACCCAGTACTTC
CDR3aa: CASSPMTGRGETQYF

abundance: .
j_gene: TRBJ2-6
d_gene: .
len: 15
v_gene: TRBV4-2
CDR3nt: TGTGCCAGCAGCCATGACCGCTCTGGGGCCAACGTCCTGACTTTC
CDR3aa: CASSHDRSGANVLTF

abundance: few
j_gene: TRBJ2-3
d_gene: .
len: 14
v_gene: TRBV5-1
CDR3nt: TGCGCCAGCAGCTTCGAACCCAAGACAGATACGCAGTATTTT
CDR3aa: CASSFEPKTDTQYF

abundance: .
j_gene: TRBJ1-1
d_gene: .
len: 15
v_gene: TRBV12-3/TRBV12-4
CDR3nt: TGTGCCAGCAGATGGGGAGACACAATGAACACTGAAGCTTTCTTT
CDR3aa: CASRWGDTMNTEAFF

abundance: few
j_gene: TRBJ2-1
d_gene: .
len: 13
v_gene: TRBV5-1
CDR3nt: TGCGCCAGCAGCCATACAAGCAGGCGGGAGCAGTTCTTC
CDR3aa: CASSHTSRREQFF

abundance: .
j_gene: TRBJ1-1
d_gene: .
len: 12
v_gene: TRBV29-1
CDR3nt: TGCAGCGTTGGCCAGTTAAGAACTGAAGCTTTCTTT
CDR3aa: CSVGQLRTEAFF

abundance: .
j_gene: TRBJ2-5
d_gene: TRBD1
len: 15
v_gene: TRBV5-1
CDR3nt: TGCGCCAGCAGGTTTAGGACAGGCTACCAAGAGACCCAGTACTTC
CDR3aa: CASRFRTGYQETQYF

abundance: .
j_gene: TRBJ2-7
d_gene: .
len: 15
v_gene: TRBV12-3/TRBV12-4
CDR3nt: TGTGCCAGCAGATCCACCCTGGAGGGTTCCTACGAGCAGTACTTC
CDR3aa: CASRSTLEGSYEQYF

abundance: few
j_gene: TRBJ2-1
d_gene: TRBD2
len: 13
v_gene: TRBV20-1
CDR3nt: TGCAGTGCTAGACTAGCGGGAGTCACTGAGCAGTTCTTC
CDR3aa: CSARLAGVTEQFF

abundance: few
j_gene: TRBJ2-7
d_gene: .
len: 16
v_gene: TRBV6-5
CDR3nt: TGTGCCAGCAGTTACTCCCCCAGACCGGGCTCCTACGAGCAGTACTTC
CDR3aa: CASSYSPRPGSYEQYF

abundance: few
j_gene: TRBJ2-3
d_gene: .
len: 12
v_gene: TRBV7-8
CDR3nt: TGTGCCAGCGCGAGAATCGCAGATACGCAGTATTTT
CDR3aa: CASARIADTQYF

abundance: few
j_gene: TRBJ2-5
d_gene: .
len: 16
v_gene: TRBV20-1
CDR3nt: TGCAGTGCTAGAGGGATGAGCGGAAACTCCCAAGAGACCCAGTACTTC
CDR3aa: CSARGMSGNSQETQYF

abundance: few
j_gene: TRBJ2-2
d_gene: .
len: 17
v_gene: TRBV28
CDR3nt: TGTGCCAGTCTACCGAGGGTGGGACTTCAGAACACCGGGGAGCTGTTTTTT
CDR3aa: CASLPRVGLQNTGELFF

abundance: .
j_gene: TRBJ2-7
d_gene: TRBD2
len: 15
v_gene: TRBV6-1
CDR3nt: TGTGCCACTCAAGGGTGGGACTACAGCTCCTACGAGCAGTACTTC
CDR3aa: CATQGWDYSSYEQYF

abundance: many
j_gene: TRBJ2-4
d_gene: .
len: 15
v_gene: TRBV3-1
CDR3nt: TGTGCCAGCAGCCAAGTCAGGGTTTCCAAAAACATTCAGTACTTC
CDR3aa: CASSQVRVSKNIQYF

abundance: few
j_gene: TRBJ2-7
d_gene: .
len: 14
v_gene: TRBV10-3
CDR3nt: TGTGCCATCAGGAGGGGCCCCCTAAACTACGAGCAGTACTTC
CDR3aa: CAIRRGPLNYEQYF

abundance: many
j_gene: TRBJ2-3
d_gene: .
len: 13
v_gene: TRBV20-1
CDR3nt: TGCAGTGCTATTGAACCCGGGGGAGATACGCAGTATTTT
CDR3aa: CSAIEPGGDTQYF

abundance: .
j_gene: TRBJ2-2
d_gene: .
len: 13
v_gene: TRBV12-3/TRBV12-4
CDR3nt: TGTGCCAGCAACTCTCTGGGGGCTGGGGAGCTGTTTTTT
CDR3aa: CASNSLGAGELFF

abundance: few
j_gene: TRBJ2-1
d_gene: .
len: 17
v_gene: TRBV6-2/TRBV6-3
CDR3nt: TGTGCCAGCAGTTACTTAGGCAGTACGAGCTCCTACAATGAGCAGTTCTTC
CDR3aa: CASSYLGSTSSYNEQFF

abundance: few
j_gene: TRBJ2-1
d_gene: .
len: 12
v_gene: TRBV7-9
CDR3nt: TGTGCCAGCAGCTTACCCAATGTACTACTAATCTTC
CDR3aa: CASSLPNVLLIF

abundance: .
j_gene: TRBJ1-5
d_gene: .
len: 12
v_gene: TRBV7-2
CDR3nt: TGTGCCAGCAGCTTAGGCAGACAGCCCCAGCATTTT
CDR3aa: CASSLGRQPQHF

abundance: .
j_gene: TRBJ1-4
d_gene: .
len: 13
v_gene: TRBV20-1
CDR3nt: TGCAGTGCTAGAGATCGGGCAGATGAAAAACTGTTTTTT
CDR3aa: CSARDRADEKLFF

abundance: few
j_gene: TRBJ2-1
d_gene: TRBD2
len: 15
v_gene: TRBV20-1
CDR3nt: TGCAGTGCTAGAGTGGCCAGCGGGAGAGGGAATGAGCAGTTCTTC
CDR3aa: CSARVASGRGNEQFF

abundance: .
j_gene: TRBJ2-5
d_gene: .
len: 15
v_gene: TRBV7-9
CDR3nt: TGTGCCAGCAGCGCCCATTCACAGGGTAAAGAGACCCAGTACTTC
CDR3aa: CASSAHSQGKETQYF

abundance: many
j_gene: TRBJ1-1
d_gene: .
len: 15
v_gene: TRBV20-1
CDR3nt: TGCAGTGCTGAGCACCAGGCGGGGGGTAGGACTGAAGCTTTCTTT
CDR3aa: CSAEHQAGGRTEAFF

abundance: few
j_gene: TRBJ1-1
d_gene: .
len: 14
v_gene: TRBV28
CDR3nt: TGTGCCAGCAGTTCCAAGGGGATGGGCACTGAAGCTTTCTTT
CDR3aa: CASSSKGMGTEAFF

abundance: .
j_gene: TRBJ2-1
d_gene: TRBD1
len: 14
v_gene: TRBV5-1
CDR3nt: TGCGCCAGCAGCTTGGAGGCGGGACAGGGGTATCAGTTCTTC
CDR3aa: CASSLEAGQGYQFF

abundance: few
j_gene: TRBJ2-7
d_gene: .
len: 11
v_gene: TRBV20-1
CDR3nt: TGCAGTGCTAGAGATATTCCCTTCTCGTACTTC
CDR3aa: CSARDIPFSYF

abundance: .
j_gene: TRBJ2-7
d_gene: .
len: 12
v_gene: TRBV12-3/TRBV12-4
CDR3nt: TGTGCCAGCAGCCTCCTCATATACGAGCAGTACTTC
CDR3aa: CASSLLIYEQYF

abundance: .
j_gene: TRBJ2-1
d_gene: TRBD2
len: 16
v_gene: TRBV7-2
CDR3nt: TGTGCCAGCAGCTTAGTACAGATCCAGCGGGGGAATGAGCAGTTCTTC
CDR3aa: CASSLVQIQRGNEQFF

abundance: .
j_gene: TRBJ1-6
d_gene: TRBD1
len: 16
v_gene: TRBV20-1
CDR3nt: TGCAGTGCTTTGCCGGGACAGGGCCCACGAAATTCACCCCTCCACTTT
CDR3aa: CSALPGQGPRNSPLHF

abundance: few
j_gene: TRBJ2-3
d_gene: .
len: 15
v_gene: TRBV20-1
CDR3nt: TGCAGTGCTAGAGCTCTAGTTACCTTTTTGGATACGCAGTATTTT
CDR3aa: CSARALVTFLDTQYF